The 29 T cell receptor beta chains listed next were all sequenced from one sample in a study of blood T cell repertoires in COVID-19 (dated by TCRdb to the early 2020s). The method behind the library was the immunoSEQ multiplex PCR assay. In its TCRdb copy, this immuneACCESS table keeps in-frame sequences only and misses some clones. Where compared with another copy, unresolved V genes explain less than half of these, and the others have no known cause. This sample lists around 20,000 clones; around 86% were detected once. 17% of the sample is taken by the ten largest. Sequenced sample: peripheral blood. Source of these receptors: a man in his 70s with acute or convalescent COVID-19.

V gene TRBV19 combines with J gene TRBJ1-1; TRBD1 might be the D (6 bases). The CDR3 spans 13 residues. Germline CDR1 and CDR2: LNHDA and SQIVND (reference sequence). The CDR3 nucleotides are TGTGTCACAAGGGGGGGGCTGAACACTGAAGCTTTCTTT. Amino acid sequence: CVTRGGLNTEAFF.

This chain uses TRBV14 with TRBJ2-4; D perhaps matches TRBD1 (6 bases). CDR3 length: 15 residues. Trimming took 4 bases from V and 1 from J, leaving 11 bases between them. Germline loops: CDR1 SGHDN, CDR2 FVKESK. CDR3 nucleotides: TGTGCCAGCAGCCGTGATACAGGGGCCAAAAACATTCAGTACTTC. Protein sequence: CASSRDTGAKNIQYF.

The CDR3 nucleotides read TGTGCCAGCTCACCCGGGAACGCAGGGGGGGCTAGCGGGACTTACGAGCAGTACTTC. It codes for CASSPGNAGGASGTYEQYF. The rearrangement links TRBV18 to TRBJ2-7, with 9 bases fitting TRBD2. The CDR3 loop spans 19 amino acids. Looked up from germline, CDR1 is KGHSH and CDR2 is LQKENI. The V gene end was trimmed by 3 bases and the J gene end by 4 bases; junction bases not matched to a gene: 19.

This rearrangement joins TRBV5-1 to TRBJ2-1; D is unclear. The length of the CDR3 is 16 residues. V lost 3 bases and J 6 bases, leaving 19 bases between the germline ends. Per germline, CDR1 SGHRS and CDR2 YFSETQ. This CDR3 is CASSSPPGLLTNEQFF. The CDR3 nucleotides are TGCGCCAGCAGCTCCCCGCCGGGTCTTCTCACCAATGAGCAGTTCTTC.

The rearrangement joins TRBV15 to TRBJ1-1; the match to TRBD1 covers 8 bases. From germline, CDR1 is LNHNV and CDR2 YYDKDF (reference sequence). The V segment lost 4 bases and the J segment 4 bases; nucleotides outside the gene matches: 5. The CDR3 loop spans 14 amino acids. The CDR3 DNA is TGTGCCACCAGCAAAAACAGGGGGGGCACTGAAGCTTTCTTT. It is translated as CATSKNRGGTEAFF.

The chain recombines TRBV7-8 with TRBJ2-7, with 12 positions matching TRBD2. The V gene end was trimmed by 5 bases and the J gene end by 4 bases; junction bases not matched to a gene: 9. CDR1 and CDR2 from the germline V gene are SGHVS and FQNEAQ. The CDR3 spans 16 residues. CDR3 sequence: CASSATTSGSRYEQYF. The DNA of the CDR3 is TGTGCCAGCAGCGCAACGACTAGCGGGAGTAGATACGAGCAGTACTTC.

The CDR3: CASSLFGRDTGELFF. For the CDR3, the DNA is TGTGCCAGCAGCTTGTTTGGCAGGGACACCGGGGAGCTGTTTTTT. This chain uses TRBV5-5 with TRBJ2-2, with a possible D match to TRBD1 (5 bases). The CDR3 totals 15 residues. Germline CDR1 SGHKS, CDR2 YYEKEE (reference sequence). V was pared by 1 base and J by 3 bases, with 10 bases between.

This chain links TRBV5-1 with TRBJ2-6; D is possibly TRBD2 (6 bases). Trimming left V 4 bases short and J 3 bases short, with 17 bases between. The CDR3 has 17 residues. The germline gives CDR1 SGHRS, CDR2 YFSETQ. CDR3 in DNA: TGCGCCAGCAGCCCCCGGCGGGACGGCCTTGGGGCCAACGTCCTGACTTTC. Translated: CASSPRRDGLGANVLTF.

CDR3 in amino acids: CSASARKTQYF. The CDR3 DNA reads TGCAGTGCTAGCGCCAGGAAGACCCAGTACTTC. V gene TRBV20-1 combines with J gene TRBJ2-5; D gene uncertain. CDR3 size: 11 residues. V was clipped by 3 bases and J by 6 bases, with 8 bases between them. CDR1 DFQATT and CDR2 SNEGSKA come from the germline V gene (reference sequence).

The sample holds one count of this clone. The V gene is TRBV4-2, the J gene TRBJ1-1; 7 bases are shared with TRBD1. The V gene end was trimmed by 2 bases and the J gene end by 3 bases; junction bases not matched to a gene: 9. Germline V CDR1 and CDR2: LGHNA, YNFKEQ. The CDR3 loop spans 16 amino acids. CDR3 sequence reads: CASSQLLGTADTEAFF. For the CDR3, the DNA is TGTGCCAGCAGCCAATTGCTCGGGACAGCAGACACTGAAGCTTTCTTT.

The chain couples TRBV2 to TRBJ2-2, with TRBD2 identical over 9 bases. The CDR3 consists of 16 residues. The V segment lost 3 bases and the J segment 4 bases; nucleotides outside the gene matches: 6. CDR1 is SNHLY, CDR2 FYNNEI, per germline. CDR3 bases: TGTGCCAGCAGTGATCTAAGCGGGGGGCGCACCGGGGAGCTGTTTTTT. It translates to CASSDLSGGRTGELFF.

This clone was seen a few times. V gene TRBV28 combines with J gene TRBJ2-7; 8 nucleotides align to TRBD2. CDR1 is MDHEN and CDR2 is SYDVKM in the germline V gene. V was clipped by 10 bases and J by 2 bases; unmatched bases: 7. The CDR3 spans 13 residues. The CDR3 is CATLQRGTYEQYF. CDR3 DNA: TGTGCCACCCTCCAGCGGGGGACCTACGAGCAGTACTTC.

The chain couples TRBV3-1 (or the pseudogene TRBV3-2) to TRBJ1-4; tentative D call: TRBD1 (5 bases). CDR3 size: 15 residues. Per the germline V gene, CDR1 is LGHDT and CDR2 is YNNKEL (reference sequence). V was clipped by 3 bases and J by 5 bases, with 13 bases between them. CDR3: CASSHRGTPNEKLFF. CDR3 DNA: TGTGCCAGCAGCCACCGCGGGACCCCGAATGAAAAACTGTTTTTT.

The V gene is TRBV28, the J gene TRBJ1-2; no clear D gene. Trimming took off 5 bases at V and 4 bases at J, with 8 bases between the two ends. The length of the CDR3 is 12 residues. Germline V gene lookup returns CDR1 MDHEN and CDR2 SYDVKM. CDR3 coding DNA: TGTGCCAGCAGTCTGAGAGGCTATGGCTACACCTTC. It yields the protein CASSLRGYGYTF.

The rearrangement joins TRBV28 to TRBJ1-5, with D perhaps TRBD1 (5 bases). V was trimmed by 2 bases and J by 7 bases, leaving 12 bases between them. The CDR3 runs to 14 residues. Per germline, CDR1 MDHEN and CDR2 SYDVKM. The chain's CDR3 is CASSLRGDMQPQHF. The CDR3 DNA reads TGTGCCAGCAGTTTACGGGGGGATATGCAGCCCCAGCATTTT.

The V gene is TRBV11-2, the J gene TRBJ1-4; D is undetermined. V was pared by 6 bases and J by 2 bases, with 19 bases between. The CDR3 runs to 17 residues. Germline CDR1 is SGHAT and CDR2 is FQNNGV. The CDR3 is CASRHGRDPRTNEKLFF. The CDR3 coding sequence is TGTGCCAGCAGGCATGGCAGAGATCCGAGGACTAATGAAAAACTGTTTTTT.

This sequence joins TRBV18 and TRBJ2-2, with D possibly matching TRBD2 (6 bases). CDR1 KGHSH and CDR2 LQKENI come from the germline V gene. The CDR3 length is 15 residues. The V and J ends lost 0 bases and 7 bases respectively, with 12 bases between them. This CDR3 is CASSPPTGAGGELFF. The CDR3 DNA follows: TGTGCCAGCTCACCACCGACGGGAGCGGGCGGGGAGCTGTTTTTT.

Only one count was recorded for this clone. The chain couples TRBV6-4 to TRBJ2-3; D ambiguous. The CDR3 contains 13 residues. Germline values: CDR1 MRHNA, CDR2 SNTAGT. V lost 6 bases and J lost 0, with 7 bases in between. The CDR3 protein is CASSSLSTDTQYF. CDR3 DNA sequence: TGTGCCAGCAGCTCCCTCAGCACAGATACGCAGTATTTT.

The chain employs TRBV7-2 and TRBJ1-1; D gene unclear. Germline V gene sequence: CDR1 SGHTA, CDR2 FQGNSA. Trimming removed 0 bases at V and 2 bases at J, with 4 bases between. This CDR3 is 13 amino acids long. Here the CDR3 reads CASSLARNTEAFF. CDR3 coding DNA: TGTGCCAGCAGCTTAGCTCGTAACACTGAAGCTTTCTTT.

The gene calls are TRBV6-2 or TRBV6-3 and TRBJ1-1, with D maybe TRBD1 (5 bases). V was clipped by 0 bases and J by 7 bases, with 12 bases between them. The CDR3 runs 14 residues. Germline V gene lookup returns CDR1 MNHEY and CDR2 SVGEGT. The CDR3: CASSYSRQGGEAFF. Here the CDR3 DNA reads TGTGCCAGCAGTTACTCGAGGCAGGGCGGTGAAGCTTTCTTT.

On this clone itself: Mismatch with germline at one junction end may stem from a read error. The chain joins TRBV5-4 to TRBJ2-1; D is possibly TRBD2 (5 bases). The V gene's germline CDR1 is SGHNT and CDR2 YYREEE (reference sequence). CDR3 length: 13 residues. The CDR3 coding sequence is TGTGCCAGCAGCTTGGTGACGGGGAATGGGCAGTTCTTC. This encodes CASSLVTGNGQFF.

The J gene is TRBJ2-7, the V gene TRBV28; D is unresolved. Germline CDR1 and CDR2: MDHEN and SYDVKM. The V and J ends lost 1 base and 3 bases respectively, with 10 bases between them. This CDR3 comprises 14 residues. The CDR3 bases are TGTGCCAGCAGTTTATCGGGTCAGTTCTACGAGCAGTACTTC. It encodes CASSLSGQFYEQYF. The entire variable domain, with the rest obtained from reference TRBV28 and TRBJ2-7, is as follows: DVKVTQSSRYLVKRTGEKVFLECVQDMDHENMFWYRQDPGLGLRLIYFSYDVKMKEKGDIPEGYSVSREKKERFSLILESASTNQTSMYLCASSLSGQFYEQYFGPGTRLTVT.

The chain employs TRBV9 and TRBJ1-2; D is possibly TRBD1 (5 bases). Deletions cut 5 bases from V and 6 bases from J, with 14 bases between. Germline V CDR1 and CDR2: SGDLS, YYNGEE. There are 13 residues in the CDR3. The CDR3 bases are TGTGCCAGCAGGGGGGAGGGGTTGAATGGCTACACCTTC. This encodes CASRGEGLNGYTF. The entire variable domain, with the rest obtained from reference TRBV9 and TRBJ1-2, is as follows: DSGVTQTPKHLITATGQRVTLRCSPRSGDLSVYWYQQSLDQGLQFLIQYYNGEERAKGNILERFSAQQFPDLHSELNLSSLELGDSALYFCASRGEGLNGYTFGSGTRLTVV.

This rearrangement joins TRBV4-2 to TRBJ2-1; D possibly corresponds to TRBD2 (5 bases). V lost 0 bases, J lost 7 bases, and 13 bases lay in between. The germline V gene has CDR1 LGHNA and CDR2 YNFKEQ. The CDR3 extends over 15 amino acids. The CDR3 bases are TGTGCCAGCAGCCAAGATGCAGCGAGCGGAAATGAGCAGTTCTTC. It translates to CASSQDAASGNEQFF.

This clone was observed once. The chain joins TRBV27 to TRBJ1-6; TRBD1 aligns across 7 bases. CDR1 and CDR2 (germline): MNHEY, SMNVEV (reference sequence). V was pared by 2 bases and J by 7 bases, with 11 bases of the junction left unmatched. The CDR3 consists of 17 residues. CDR3 sequence: CASSLIPSEGANSPLHF. The CDR3 region has the DNA TGTGCCAGCAGTTTAATCCCCTCCGAGGGGGCGAATTCACCCCTCCACTTT.

For the CDR3, the DNA is TGTGCCAGCAGTTACTCGAGCGCGTTTTCCTACGAGCAGTACTTC. Its translation is CASSYSSAFSYEQYF. The V gene is TRBV6-5, the J gene TRBJ2-7; D ambiguous. Germline CDR1 and CDR2: MNHEY and SVGAGI. The CDR3 has 15 amino acids. Trimming removed 0 bases from V and 1 base from J, with 10 bases in between.

The chain combines TRBV7-3 with TRBJ2-1, with no clear D. Germline V lookup: CDR1 SGHTA, CDR2 FQGTGA. The CDR3 spans 13 residues. V was pared by 5 bases and J by 1 base, with 6 bases between. CDR3 in DNA: TGTGCCAGCAGCACTTCATCCTACAATGAGCAGTTCTTC. Amino acid sequence: CASSTSSYNEQFF.

This clone was recorded a few times. V usage is TRBV28 and J usage is TRBJ2-7; TRBD1 matches at 11 bases. Germline-derived CDR1 and CDR2 are MDHEN and SYDVKM. The CDR3 loop spans 18 amino acids. V lost 6 bases to trimming and J lost 1 base; unmatched junction nucleotides: 14. CDR3 nucleotide sequence: TGTGCCAGCAGCCCTCTTGACCCGGACAGGGGGCAATCCTACGAGCAGTACTTC. This gives the protein CASSPLDPDRGQSYEQYF.

This rearrangement joins TRBV4-3 to TRBJ1-2; 9 bases agree with TRBD1. V dropped 0 bases and J dropped 5; count of bases not matched to a gene: 4. Germline V lookup: CDR1 LGHNA, CDR2 YSLEER. This CDR3 has 15 amino acids. DNA for the CDR3: TGCGCCAGCAGCCAAGAATTACAGGGGGCGTATGGCTACACCTTC. Amino acids: CASSQELQGAYGYTF.